These 17 T cell receptor beta chains were sequenced from one sample in a study of T cells in Graves' hyperthyroidism and ophthalmopathy. TCR beta CDR3 regions were amplified from RNA. HTBI primers drove first-round RT-PCR of the TCR CDR3. Via MiXCR, TCRdb re-called the multiplex PCR reads, giving one row per CDR3 protein. Of 600,000 or so distinct CDR3 sequences listed, more than 14% were seen once; the top ten hold around 12%. The specimen was blood. The origin of the receptors is a woman aged 45-60 years with Graves' ophthalmopathy.

This clonotype was recorded at least ten times. V and J are TRBV27 and TRBJ1-4; D gene uncertain. Trimming took 4 bases from V and 5 from J, leaving 11 bases between them. This CDR3 region has 14 residues. Per germline, CDR1 MNHEY and CDR2 SMNVEV (reference sequence). The CDR3 DNA reads as TGTGCCAGCAGTTGGATTGTTCGGAATGAAAAACTGTTTTTT. Encoded protein: CASSWIVRNEKLFF.

This clonotype was seen ten or more times. The V call is TRBV6-2 or TRBV6-3, the J call TRBJ2-3; 10 bases fit TRBD1. J was trimmed by 3 bases and V by 5 bases; bases with no gene match: 8. This CDR3 has 16 amino acids. Germline loops: CDR1 MNHEY, CDR2 SVGEGT. The DNA for the CDR3 is TGTGCCAGCAGTGGTAATCGGGACAGGGGAACAGATACGCAGTATTTT. Translating gives CASSGNRDRGTDTQYF.

This clonotype was counted many times. This chain links TRBV28 with TRBJ1-3, with 7 bases fitting TRBD1. V lost 5 bases and J lost 2; bases outside the gene matches: 3. The CDR3 is 14 amino acids. Looked up from germline, CDR1 is MDHEN and CDR2 is SYDVKM. CDR3 amino acids: CASSRQGTGNTIYF. As DNA, the CDR3 is TGTGCCAGCAGTCGACAGGGAACTGGAAACACCATATATTTT.

This clonotype was seen many times. This chain connects TRBV20-1 to TRBJ2-1; D unresolved. Germline CDR1 and CDR2: DFQATT and SNEGSKA (reference sequence). Trimming shortened V by 7 bases and J by 0 bases, and 13 bases separated the two germline ends. This CDR3 region has 14 residues. The CDR3, as DNA: TGCAGTGTAACTGACGTTAGCTCCTACAATGAGCAGTTCTTC. As protein: CSVTDVSSYNEQFF.

V usage is TRBV12-3 or TRBV12-4 and J usage is TRBJ2-6; 7 nucleotides align to TRBD1. V was pared by 4 bases and J by 1 base, with 1 base of the junction left unmatched. The CDR3 spans 15 residues. CDR3 amino acids: CASSSTGSGANVLTF. For the CDR3, the DNA is TGTGCCAGCAGTTCGACAGGGTCTGGGGCCAACGTCCTGACTTTC.

This clonotype was observed many times. The V and J genes are TRBV7-2 and TRBJ2-7; no firm D call. The V end was cut by 0 bases, the J end by 3 bases, with 9 bases between. The CDR3 loop spans 14 amino acids. From germline, CDR1 is SGHTA and CDR2 FQGNSA. CDR3: CASSLALLDYEQYF. CDR3 in DNA: TGTGCCAGCAGCTTAGCGTTATTAGACTACGAGCAGTACTTC.

This clonotype occurred many times. The chain recombines TRBV7-8 with TRBJ2-4; weak D call: TRBD2 (5 bases). CDR1 is SGHVS and CDR2 is FQNEAQ in the germline V gene. V was clipped by 2 bases and J by 2 bases, with 10 bases between them. The CDR3 has 15 residues. CDR3 sequence (DNA): TGTGCCAGCAGCTTAAAGCGGCAATCCAAAAACATTCAGTACTTC. As protein: CASSLKRQSKNIQYF.

This sequence joins TRBV7-6 and TRBJ2-1, with 13 bases aligning to TRBD2. The CDR3 covers 16 residues. V lost 5 bases to trimming and J lost 6 bases; unmatched junction nucleotides: 7. CDR1 is SGHVS and CDR2 is FNYEAQ in the germline V gene. CDR3 protein: CASSKNGLAGVNEQFF. CDR3 sequence (DNA): TGTGCCAGCAGCAAGAATGGACTAGCGGGAGTCAATGAGCAGTTCTTC.

At least ten counts were recorded for this clonotype. The gene calls are TRBV18 and TRBJ2-4; D is unresolved. V gave up 3 bases and J gave up 0 bases, with 6 bases separating them. This CDR3 is built from 14 residues. The germline V gene has CDR1 KGHSH and CDR2 LQKENI. The CDR3 DNA sequence: TGTGCCAGCTCACCTATAGTAGCCAAAAACATTCAGTACTTC. Translating it yields CASSPIVAKNIQYF.

Concerning this clonotype: The germline gene is not matched at one end of the junction; a read error may be the cause. The V call is TRBV7-3, the J call TRBJ2-2, with D perhaps matching TRBD1 or TRBD2 (6 bases each). CDR1 SGHTA and CDR2 FQGTGA come from the germline V gene. CDR3 length: 19 residues. This CDR3 reads CASSFGFRGRLSNTGKLFF. CDR3 in DNA: TGTGCCAGCAGCTTTGGTTTTCGGGGGCGCCTATCGAACACCGGGAAGCTGTTTTTT.

The sample holds many counts of this clonotype. J is TRBJ2-7 and V is TRBV7-8; TRBD2 matches at 9 bases. The V segment lost 5 bases and the J segment 1 base; nucleotides outside the gene matches: 9. This CDR3 region has 16 residues. Per germline, CDR1 SGHVS and CDR2 FQNEAQ. This CDR3 is CASSLLAGVGSYEQYF. CDR3 bases: TGTGCCAGCAGCCTATTAGCGGGAGTAGGTTCCTACGAGCAGTACTTC.

In this sample, this clonotype turned up a few times. The chain couples TRBV19 to TRBJ2-1; D gene uncertain. The germline V and J ends were trimmed by 7 bases and 8 bases, with 21 bases remaining between them. CDR1 is LNHDA and CDR2 is SQIVND in the germline V gene (reference sequence). This CDR3 comprises 15 residues. The CDR3: CASTRIGSPGDEQFF. CDR3 sequence (DNA): TGTGCCAGTACTCGGATAGGGTCCCCTGGGGATGAGCAGTTCTTC.

This clonotype appeared many times. This sequence joins TRBV20-1 and TRBJ2-7; D gene uncertain. The germline CDR1 and CDR2 sequences are DFQATT and SNEGSKA (reference sequence). The V end was cut by 4 bases, the J end by 6 bases, with 19 bases between. The CDR3 runs to 14 residues. This CDR3 reads CSAKKGPRRSEQYF. The CDR3 DNA follows: TGCAGTGCTAAGAAGGGCCCCCGTCGGTCCGAGCAGTACTTC.

V gene TRBV9 combines with J gene TRBJ1-6; D perhaps matches TRBD1 (6 bases). In germline, CDR1 is SGDLS, CDR2 YYNGEE. The CDR3 loop spans 14 amino acids. Between the trimmed V and J ends, which lost 3 bases and 9 bases, there was a span of 13 bases. DNA for the CDR3: TGTGCCAGCAGCGCAACAGGGTTGGGTTCACCCCTCCACTTT. It is translated as CASSATGLGSPLHF.

The table lists this clonotype with many counts. The chain carries TRBV3-1 and TRBJ1-2; D ambiguous. V lost 2 bases, J lost 8 bases, and 15 bases lay in between. The CDR3 contains 14 residues. CDR1 and CDR2 (germline): LGHDT, YNNKEL (reference sequence). Here the CDR3 reads CASSQRTAAGGYTF. The DNA for the CDR3 is TGTGCCAGCAGCCAACGGACGGCCGCCGGGGGCTACACCTTC.

This clonotype has only a few counts. V and J are TRBV6-1 and TRBJ1-5; D is unresolved. Per the germline V gene, CDR1 is MNHNS and CDR2 is SASEGT. The CDR3 covers 13 residues. V was clipped by 6 bases and J by 5 bases, with 11 bases between them. CDR3 residues: CASSPSLDQPQHF. The CDR3, as DNA: TGTGCCAGCAGCCCGTCGCTTGATCAGCCCCAGCATTTT.

This clonotype has at least ten counts. This chain connects TRBV13 to TRBJ2-7, with 10 positions matching TRBD2. This CDR3 region has 14 residues. CDR1 is PRHDT, CDR2 FYEKMQ, per germline (reference sequence). V was clipped by 5 bases and J by 6 bases; unmatched bases: 7. CDR3 nucleotide sequence: TGTGCCAGCAGCCCAGGGACTAGCGCCCTCGAGCAGTACTTC. This sequence encodes CASSPGTSALEQYF.